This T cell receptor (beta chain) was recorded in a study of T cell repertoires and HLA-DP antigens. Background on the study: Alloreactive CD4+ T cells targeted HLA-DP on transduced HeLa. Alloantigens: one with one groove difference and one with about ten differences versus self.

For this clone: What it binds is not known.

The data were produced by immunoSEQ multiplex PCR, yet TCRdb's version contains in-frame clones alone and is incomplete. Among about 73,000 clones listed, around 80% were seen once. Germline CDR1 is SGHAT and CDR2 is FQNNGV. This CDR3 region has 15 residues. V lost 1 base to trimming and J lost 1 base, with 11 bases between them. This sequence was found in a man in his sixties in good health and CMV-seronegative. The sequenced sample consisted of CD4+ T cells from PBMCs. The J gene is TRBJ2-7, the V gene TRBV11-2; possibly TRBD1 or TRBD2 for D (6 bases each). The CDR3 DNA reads TGTGCCAGCAGCTTAGGCGGGACATCATCCTACGAGCAGTACTTC. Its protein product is CASSLGGTSSYEQYF.